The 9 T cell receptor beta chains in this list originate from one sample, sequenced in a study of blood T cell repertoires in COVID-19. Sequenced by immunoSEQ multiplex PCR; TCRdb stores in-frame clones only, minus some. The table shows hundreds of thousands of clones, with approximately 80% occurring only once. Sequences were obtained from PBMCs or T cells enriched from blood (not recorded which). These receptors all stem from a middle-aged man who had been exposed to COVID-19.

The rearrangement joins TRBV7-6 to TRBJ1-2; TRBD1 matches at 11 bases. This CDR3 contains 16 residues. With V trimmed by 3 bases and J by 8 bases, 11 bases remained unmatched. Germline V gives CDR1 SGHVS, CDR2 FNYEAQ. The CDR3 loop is CASSFHPGQGAWGYTF. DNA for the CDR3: TGTGCCAGCAGCTTCCACCCCGGACAGGGGGCCTGGGGCTACACCTTC.

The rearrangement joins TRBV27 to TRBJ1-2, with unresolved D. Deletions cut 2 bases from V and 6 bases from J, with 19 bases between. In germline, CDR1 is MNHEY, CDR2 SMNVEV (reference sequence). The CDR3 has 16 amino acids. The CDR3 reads CASSLIEPRGTNGYTF. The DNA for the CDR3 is TGTGCCAGCAGTTTAATCGAACCACGGGGAACGAATGGCTACACCTTC.

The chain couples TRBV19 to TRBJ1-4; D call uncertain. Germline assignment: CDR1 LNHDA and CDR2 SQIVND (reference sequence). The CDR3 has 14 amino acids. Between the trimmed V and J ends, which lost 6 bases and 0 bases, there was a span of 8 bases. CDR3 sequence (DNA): TGTGCCAGTAGCTTGGCCTCAACTAATGAAAAACTGTTTTTT. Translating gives CASSLASTNEKLFF.

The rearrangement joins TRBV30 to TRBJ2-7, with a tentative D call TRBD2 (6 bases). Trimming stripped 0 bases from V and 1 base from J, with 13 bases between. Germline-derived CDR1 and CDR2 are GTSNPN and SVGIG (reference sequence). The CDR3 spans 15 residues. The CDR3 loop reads CAWSVMERESYEQYF. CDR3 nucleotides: TGTGCCTGGAGTGTTATGGAACGGGAGTCCTACGAGCAGTACTTC.

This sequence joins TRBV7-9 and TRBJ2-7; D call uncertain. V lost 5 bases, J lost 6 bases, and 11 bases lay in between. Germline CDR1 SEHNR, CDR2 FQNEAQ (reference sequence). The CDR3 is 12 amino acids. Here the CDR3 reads CASSRTTGEQYF. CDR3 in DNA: TGTGCCAGCAGCCGAACCACGGGCGAGCAGTACTTC.

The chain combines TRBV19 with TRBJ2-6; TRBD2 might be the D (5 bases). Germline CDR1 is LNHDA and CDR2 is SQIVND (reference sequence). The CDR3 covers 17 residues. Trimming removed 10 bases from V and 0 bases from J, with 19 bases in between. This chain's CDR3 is CATSASSLRSGANVLTF. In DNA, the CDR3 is TGTGCCACCTCGGCGTCTAGCCTACGCTCTGGGGCCAACGTCCTGACTTTC.

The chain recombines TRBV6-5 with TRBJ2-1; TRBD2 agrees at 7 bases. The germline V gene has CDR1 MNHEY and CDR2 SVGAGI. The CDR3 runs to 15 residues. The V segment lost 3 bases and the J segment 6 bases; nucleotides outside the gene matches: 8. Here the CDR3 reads CASSYGTIRVNEQFF. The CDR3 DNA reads TGTGCCAGCAGTTATGGGACTATAAGGGTCAATGAGCAGTTCTTC.

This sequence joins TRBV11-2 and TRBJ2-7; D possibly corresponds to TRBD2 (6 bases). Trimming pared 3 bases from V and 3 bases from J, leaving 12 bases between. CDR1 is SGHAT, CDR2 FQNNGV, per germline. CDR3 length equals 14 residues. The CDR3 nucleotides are TGTGCCAGCAGCTTTACAGGACTAAACTACGAGCAGTACTTC. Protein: CASSFTGLNYEQYF.

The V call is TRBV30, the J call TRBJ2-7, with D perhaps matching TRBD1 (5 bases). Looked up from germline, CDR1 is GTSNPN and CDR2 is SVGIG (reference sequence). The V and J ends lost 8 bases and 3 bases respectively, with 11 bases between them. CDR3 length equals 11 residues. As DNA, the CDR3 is TGTGCCCTCGGACACCGCTACGAGCAGTACTTC. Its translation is CALGHRYEQYF.